This T cell receptor beta chain appears in the sequencing data of a study of radiotherapy plus CTLA-4 blockade in lung cancer. V lost 1 base, J lost 8 bases, and 10 bases lay in between. The V gene's germline CDR1 is LNHDA and CDR2 SQIVND (reference sequence). This CDR3 has 13 amino acids. Assay: immunoSEQ multiplex PCR; the TCRdb copy retains only in-frame clones and omits some. The sample records 70,000 to 90,000 clones, 84% being singletons. The sequence derives from a human donor with non-small cell lung cancer who had stable disease on radiotherapy plus ipilimumab. The starting material was peripheral blood, obtained from a patient treated with radiotherapy plus ipilimumab. The V call is TRBV19, the J call TRBJ2-3, with D perhaps matching TRBD1 or TRBD2 (6 bases each). The CDR3 loop is CASSIVRGGTQYF. CDR3 DNA: TGTGCCAGTAGTATAGTCAGGGGAGGTACGCAGTATTTT.